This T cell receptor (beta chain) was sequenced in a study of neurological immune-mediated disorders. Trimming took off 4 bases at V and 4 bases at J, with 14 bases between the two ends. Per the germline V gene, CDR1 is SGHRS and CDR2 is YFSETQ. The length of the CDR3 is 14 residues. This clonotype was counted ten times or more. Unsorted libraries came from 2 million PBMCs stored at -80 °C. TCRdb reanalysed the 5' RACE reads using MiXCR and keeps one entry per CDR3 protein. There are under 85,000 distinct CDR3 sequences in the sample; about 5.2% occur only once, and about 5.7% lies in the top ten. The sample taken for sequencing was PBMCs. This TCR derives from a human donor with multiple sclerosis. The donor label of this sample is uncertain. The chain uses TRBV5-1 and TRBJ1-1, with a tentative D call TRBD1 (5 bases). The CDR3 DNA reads TGCGCCAGCAGCCCGACAGTCGGGAGCACTGAAGCTTTCTTT. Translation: CASSPTVGSTEAFF.